This T cell receptor beta chain was sequenced for a study of early T cells in non-severe SARS-CoV-2 infection (dated by TCRdb to 2020 to 2022). Regarding the research as a whole: Because TCR sequencing relied on bulk RNA taken from unsorted whole blood, pairing of alpha and beta chains was not possible. Overall study outcomes, separate from this receptor: VDJdb matching was skewed toward anti-spike CD8 responses, so virus-specific expansions were likely underestimated and private and CD4 specificities were missed.

This was a case-control study nested in a cohort of healthcare workers in London, UK, who had nasopharyngeal swab PCR tests and blood samples taken every week. Healthcare workers were enrolled in the week of the UK lockdown, from 23 to 31 March 2020, and were followed every week for up to roughly 15 weeks. Spanning cysteine to phenylalanine, the CDR3 consists of 16 amino acids. Left in the record is the CDR3 DNA by itself, 48 bases read in frame from the first base. From the germline V gene, CDR1 is MDHEN and CDR2 is SYDVKM. Concerning this clonotype itself: Its recognized antigen is unknown. Compared with germline, one end of the junction differs, possibly owing to a read error.

Library creation used 5' RACE. The data were produced on a NextSeq 500. To correct for sequencing error and PCR bias, the TCR library protocol tagged individual cDNA molecules with unique molecular identifiers. Both TCR alpha and beta chains were sequenced, and tight co-correlation was observed between alpha and beta sequence abundances in each sample. The authors processed their data as follows. V gene, J gene and CDR3 annotation of TCR sequences was performed with Decombinator V4. Expanded TCRs were defined as changing significantly between any two time points under a Poisson model with p below 0.0001. TCR abundances were normalised to the total number of TCRs sequenced per sample and expressed as counts per million. TRAV1-2 paired with TRAJ12, TRAJ20 or TRAJ33 defined MAIT TCRs, while TRAV10 paired with TRAJ18 defined iNKT TCRs. VDJdb, accessed 1 November 2021, was searched for CMV, EBV and SARS-CoV-2 annotated TCRs, with TCRs annotated for multiple antigens excluded. In TCRdb, the public reads were trimmed at Q25 with fastp and aligned with MiXCR, with productive beta chains retained. Rows with a matching CDR3 protein are joined into one entry that keeps the most common DNA and genes. What appears here as the V and J calls and clone size reflects TCRdb's work, not the paper's. This sample is represented by tens of thousands of distinct CDR3 sequences; about 9% of them were singletons. The ten largest clones capture 5.5% to 7% of the sample.

The chain links TRBV28 with TRBJ2-6; the D gene could be either TRBD1 or TRBD2, each agreeing at 5 bases. Specimen: whole blood. The clonotype was recovered from an adult who was a healthcare worker with PCR-confirmed SARS-CoV-2 infection or an uninfected control (not recorded which). The sequence in DNA is TGTGCCAGCAGTCGGGGTGGCAGGTCTGGGGCCAACGTCCTGATTTTC. Its amino acids are CASSRGGRSGANVLIF.